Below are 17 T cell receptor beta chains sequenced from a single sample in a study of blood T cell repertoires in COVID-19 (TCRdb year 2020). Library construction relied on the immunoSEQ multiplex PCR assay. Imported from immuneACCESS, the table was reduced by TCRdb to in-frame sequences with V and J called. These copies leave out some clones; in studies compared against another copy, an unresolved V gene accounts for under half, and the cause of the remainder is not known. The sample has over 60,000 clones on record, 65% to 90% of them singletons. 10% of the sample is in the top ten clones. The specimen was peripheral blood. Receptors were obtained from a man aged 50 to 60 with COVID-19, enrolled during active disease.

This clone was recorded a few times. CDR3 loop: CASSLGTVINQPQHF. The CDR3 DNA reads TGTGCCAGCAGCTTGGGGACAGTAATAAATCAGCCCCAGCATTTT. The chain employs TRBV7-2 and TRBJ1-5; 7 bases align to TRBD1. CDR1 and CDR2 from the germline V gene are SGHTA and FQGNSA. Losses at the gene ends were 3 bases for V and 4 bases for J; bases not matched to a gene: 6. The CDR3 has 15 residues.

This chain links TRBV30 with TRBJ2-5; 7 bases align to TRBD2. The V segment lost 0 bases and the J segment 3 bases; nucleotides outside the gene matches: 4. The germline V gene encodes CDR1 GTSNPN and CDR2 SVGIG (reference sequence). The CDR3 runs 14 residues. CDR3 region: CAWSVMAGEETQYF. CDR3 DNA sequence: TGTGCCTGGAGTGTAATGGCGGGAGAAGAGACCCAGTACTTC.

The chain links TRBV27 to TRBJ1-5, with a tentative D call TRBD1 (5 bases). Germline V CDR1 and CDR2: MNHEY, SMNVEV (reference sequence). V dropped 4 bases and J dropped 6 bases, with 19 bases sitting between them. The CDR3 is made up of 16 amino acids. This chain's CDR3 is CASSSLGGGRGQPQHF. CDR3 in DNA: TGTGCCAGCAGTTCACTTGGGGGGGGGAGGGGTCAGCCCCAGCATTTT.

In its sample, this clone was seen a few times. Here the CDR3 reads CASSSGPTYEQYF. The CDR3 coding sequence is TGTGCCAGCAGTTCAGGGCCTACCTACGAGCAGTACTTC. The chain couples TRBV7-6 to TRBJ2-7, with D perhaps matching TRBD1 (5 bases). The germline V gene has CDR1 SGHVS and CDR2 FNYEAQ. CDR3 size: 13 residues. Trimming left V 6 bases short and J 2 bases short, with 11 bases between. Based on the CDR3 plus reference TRBV7-6 and TRBJ2-7, the full variable domain is GAGVSQSPRYKVTKRGQDVALRCDPISGHVSLYWYRQALGQGPEFLTYFNYEAQQDKSGLPNDRFSAERPEGSISTLTIQRTEQRDSAMYRCASSSGPTYEQYFGPGTRLTVT.

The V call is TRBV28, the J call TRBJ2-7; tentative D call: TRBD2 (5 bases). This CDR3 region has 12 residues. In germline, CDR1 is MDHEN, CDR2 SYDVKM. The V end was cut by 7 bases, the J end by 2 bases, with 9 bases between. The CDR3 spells CASNRGTYEQYF. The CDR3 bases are TGTGCCAGCAATCGGGGTACCTACGAGCAGTACTTC.

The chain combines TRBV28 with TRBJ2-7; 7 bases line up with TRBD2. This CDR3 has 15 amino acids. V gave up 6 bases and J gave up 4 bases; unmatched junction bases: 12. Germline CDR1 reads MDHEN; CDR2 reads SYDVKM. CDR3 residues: CASSQGGSKLYEQYF. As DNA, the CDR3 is TGTGCCAGCAGCCAAGGCGGGAGTAAATTATACGAGCAGTACTTC.

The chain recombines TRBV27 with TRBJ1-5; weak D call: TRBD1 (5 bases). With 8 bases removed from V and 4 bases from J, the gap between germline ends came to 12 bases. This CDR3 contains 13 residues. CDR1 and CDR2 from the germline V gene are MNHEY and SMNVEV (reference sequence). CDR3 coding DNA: TGTGCCAGCCGAGACAGCTCGAATCAGCCCCAGCATTTT. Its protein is CASRDSSNQPQHF.

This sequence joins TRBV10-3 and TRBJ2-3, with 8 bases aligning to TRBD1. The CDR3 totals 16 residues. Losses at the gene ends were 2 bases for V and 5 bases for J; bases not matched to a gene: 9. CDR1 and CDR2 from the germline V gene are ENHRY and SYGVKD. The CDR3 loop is CAISEPGQGNRDTQYF. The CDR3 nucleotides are TGTGCCATCAGTGAGCCCGGACAGGGAAATCGAGATACGCAGTATTTT.

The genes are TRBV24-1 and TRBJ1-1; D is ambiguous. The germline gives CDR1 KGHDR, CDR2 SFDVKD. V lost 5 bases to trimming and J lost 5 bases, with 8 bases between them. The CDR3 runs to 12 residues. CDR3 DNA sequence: TGTGCCACCAGTGTACGGCGGACTGAAGCTTTCTTT. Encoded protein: CATSVRRTEAFF.

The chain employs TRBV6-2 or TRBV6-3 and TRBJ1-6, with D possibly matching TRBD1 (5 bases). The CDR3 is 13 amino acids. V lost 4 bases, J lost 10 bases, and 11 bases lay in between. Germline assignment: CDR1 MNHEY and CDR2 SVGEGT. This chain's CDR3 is CASSFAGKSPLHF. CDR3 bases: TGTGCCAGCAGTTTTGCAGGGAAGTCACCCCTCCACTTT.

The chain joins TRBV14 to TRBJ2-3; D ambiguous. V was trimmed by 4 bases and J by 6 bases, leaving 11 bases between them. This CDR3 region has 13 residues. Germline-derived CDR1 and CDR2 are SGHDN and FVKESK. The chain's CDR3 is CASSRIPGDTQYF. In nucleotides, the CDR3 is TGTGCCAGCAGCCGAATTCCCGGGGATACGCAGTATTTT.

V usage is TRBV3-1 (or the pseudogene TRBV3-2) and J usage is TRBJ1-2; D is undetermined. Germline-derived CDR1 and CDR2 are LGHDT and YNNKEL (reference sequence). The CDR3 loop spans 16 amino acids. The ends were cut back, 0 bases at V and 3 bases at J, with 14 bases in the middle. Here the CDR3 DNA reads TGTGCCAGCAGCCAAGATAAGGCAGCCCAGGACTATGGCTACACCTTC. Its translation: CASSQDKAAQDYGYTF.

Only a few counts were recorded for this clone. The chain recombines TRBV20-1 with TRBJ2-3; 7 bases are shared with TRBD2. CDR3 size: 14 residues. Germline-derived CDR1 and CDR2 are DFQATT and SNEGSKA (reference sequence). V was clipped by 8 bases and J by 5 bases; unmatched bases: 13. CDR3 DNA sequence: TGCAGTCCTGGTGACGGCGGGAGAGTAGATACGCAGTATTTT. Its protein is CSPGDGGRVDTQYF.

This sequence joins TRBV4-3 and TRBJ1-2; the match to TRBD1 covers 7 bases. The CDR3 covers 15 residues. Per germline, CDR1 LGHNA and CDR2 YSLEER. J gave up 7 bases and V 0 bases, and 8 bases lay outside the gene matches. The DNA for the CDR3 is TGCGCCAGCAGCCAAGATGCAGGGGGGATAGGTGGCTACACCTTC. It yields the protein CASSQDAGGIGGYTF.

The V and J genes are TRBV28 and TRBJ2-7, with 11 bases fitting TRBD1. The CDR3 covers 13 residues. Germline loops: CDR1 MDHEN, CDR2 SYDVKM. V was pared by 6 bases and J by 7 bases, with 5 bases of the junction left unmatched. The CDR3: CASRDRGPGEQYF. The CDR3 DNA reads TGTGCCAGCAGGGACAGGGGGCCCGGAGAGCAGTACTTC. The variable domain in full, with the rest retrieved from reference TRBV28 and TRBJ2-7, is DVKVTQSSRYLVKRTGEKVFLECVQDMDHENMFWYRQDPGLGLRLIYFSYDVKMKEKGDIPEGYSVSREKKERFSLILESASTNQTSMYLCASRDRGPGEQYFGPGTRLTVT.

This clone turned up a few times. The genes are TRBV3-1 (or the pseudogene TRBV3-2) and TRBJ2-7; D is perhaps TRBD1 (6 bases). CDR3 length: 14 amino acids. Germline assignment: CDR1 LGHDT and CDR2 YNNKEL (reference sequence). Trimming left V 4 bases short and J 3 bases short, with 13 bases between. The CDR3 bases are TGTGCCAGCAGCCGGGACATCGCCCGCTACGAGCAGTACTTC. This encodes CASSRDIARYEQYF.

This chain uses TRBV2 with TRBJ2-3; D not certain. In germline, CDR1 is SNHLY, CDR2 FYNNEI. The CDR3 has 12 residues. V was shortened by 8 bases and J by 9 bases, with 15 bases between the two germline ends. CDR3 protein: CASRRLLSTQYF. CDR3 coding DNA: TGTGCCAGCCGTCGCCTTCTAAGCACGCAGTATTTT. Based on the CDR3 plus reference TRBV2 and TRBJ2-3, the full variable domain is EPEVTQTPSHQVTQMGQEVILRCVPISNHLYFYWYRQILGQKVEFLVSFYNNEISEKSEIFDDQFSVERPDGSNFTLKIRSTKLEDSAMYFCASRRLLSTQYFGPGTRLTVL.